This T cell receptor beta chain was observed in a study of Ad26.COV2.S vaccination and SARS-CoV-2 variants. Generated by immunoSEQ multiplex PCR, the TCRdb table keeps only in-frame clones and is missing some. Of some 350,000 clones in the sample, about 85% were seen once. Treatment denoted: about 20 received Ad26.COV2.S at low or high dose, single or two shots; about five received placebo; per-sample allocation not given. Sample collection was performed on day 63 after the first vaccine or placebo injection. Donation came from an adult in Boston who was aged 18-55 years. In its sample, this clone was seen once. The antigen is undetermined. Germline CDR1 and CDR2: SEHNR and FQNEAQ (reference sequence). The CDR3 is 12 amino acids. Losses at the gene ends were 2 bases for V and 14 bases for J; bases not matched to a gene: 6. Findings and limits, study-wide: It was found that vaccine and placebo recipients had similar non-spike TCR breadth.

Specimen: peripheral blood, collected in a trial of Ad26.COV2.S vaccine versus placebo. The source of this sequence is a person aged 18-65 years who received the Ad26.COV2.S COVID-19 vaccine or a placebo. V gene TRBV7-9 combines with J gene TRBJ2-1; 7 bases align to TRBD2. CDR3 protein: CASSLLSRGEFF. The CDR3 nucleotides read TGTGCCAGCAGCTTATTGAGTCGGGGGGAGTTCTTC.